A selection of T cell receptor beta chains follows, all from one sample in a study of cytomegalovirus exposure and HLA in healthy donors. Assay: immunoSEQ multiplex PCR; the TCRdb copy retains only in-frame clones and omits some. The sample has 75,000 to 95,000 clones. Material for sequencing was PBMCs. These receptors were taken from a girl aged 5-17 years in good health and CMV-seropositive. CDR3s include the opening cysteine and the closing phenylalanine or tryptophan. A D gene is named only where the DNA matches it firmly.

d_call,j_call,v_call,cdr3_nt,cdr3_aa
TRBD1,TRBJ1-2,TRBV7-2,TGTGCCAGCAGCCCGACAGGGACGAATGGCTACACCTTC,CASSPTGTNGYTF
.,TRBJ2-2,TRBV9,TGTGCCAGCAGCGTAGGCTTTAGCACCGCCGGGGAGCTGTTTTTT,CASSVGFSTAGELFF
.,TRBJ1-4,TRBV6-1,TGTGCCAGCAAATTTATCTATGAAAAACTGTTTTTT,CASKFIYEKLFF
.,TRBJ2-7,TRBV5-1,TGCGCCAGCAGCGTGGTGGAGGGGGCCCTCACCTACGAGCAGTACTTC,CASSVVEGALTYEQYF
.,TRBJ2-7,TRBV4-3,TGCGCCAGCAGCCTCAGGGGCTCCGAGCAGTACTTC,CASSLRGSEQYF
.,TRBJ2-1,TRBV11-2,TGTGCCAGCAGCCCTACGGGACACCTATCCTACAATGAGCAGTTCTTC,CASSPTGHLSYNEQFF
.,TRBJ1-1,TRBV4-1,TGCGCCAGCAGCCAAGACGGGCAGGGTTCTGAAGCTTTCTTT,CASSQDGQGSEAFF
.,TRBJ1-2,TRBV19,TGTGCCAGTAGTCCAAATTTTAGGGGCTATGGCTACACCTTC,CASSPNFRGYGYTF
TRBD2,TRBJ2-1,TRBV9,TGTGCCAGCAGCGTAGGAACGGGACTAGGACCGTTTGAGCAGTTCTTC,CASSVGTGLGPFEQFF
TRBD1,TRBJ1-2,TRBV9,TGTGCCAGCAGCCCCGGGACAGCCCTTTATGGCTACACCTTC,CASSPGTALYGYTF
.,TRBJ1-5,TRBV18,TGTGCCAGCTCACCACCCGGCAGGGAGGGGAAGCCCCAGCATTTT,CASSPPGREGKPQHF
.,TRBJ1-4,TRBV6-5,TGTGCCAGCAGCCGTGGGGGGAATGAAAAACTGTTTTTT,CASSRGGNEKLFF
TRBD1,TRBJ1-1,TRBV18,TGTGCCAGCTCACAAACGACAGGGGGGAACACTGAAGCTTTCTTT,CASSQTTGGNTEAFF
.,TRBJ1-1,TRBV4-1,TGCGCCAGCAGCCAAGAGGATGGGAGGGGAGAAGCTTTCTTT,CASSQEDGRGEAFF
.,TRBJ1-5,TRBV15,TGTGCCACCAGCAGCCGACAGGGCAATCAGCCCCAGCATTTT,CATSSRQGNQPQHF
.,TRBJ1-1,TRBV5-4,TGTGCCAGCAGCCCGGGGGGGGTTGTCACTGAAGCTTTCTTT,CASSPGGVVTEAFF
.,TRBJ2-1,TRBV6-1,TGTGCCAGCAGTGAATACGAGGAGCGTCAGTTCTTC,CASSEYEERQFF
.,TRBJ2-2,TRBV4-3,TGCGCCAGCAGCCAAGCCTCGGGCGGGGAGCTGTTTTTT,CASSQASGGELFF
TRBD1,TRBJ1-5,TRBV5-3,TGTGCCAGAAGCTTGGGGACAGGGCGTCAGCCCCAGCATTTT,CARSLGTGRQPQHF
.,TRBJ1-6,TRBV6-5,TGTGCCAGCGGAGGGCGTCTCGCTTCACCCCTCCACTTT,CASGGRLASPLHF
.,TRBJ1-4,TRBV30,TGTGCCTGGAGTGTGGGGGAGGGAAAACTGTTTTTT,CAWSVGEGKLFF
TRBD2,TRBJ2-5,TRBV7-2,TGTGCCAGCAGCCGGACTAGCTGGGAGACCCAGTACTTC,CASSRTSWETQYF
TRBD2,TRBJ2-5,TRBV4-1,TGCGCCAGCACCAGACTAGCGGGGGGCCAAGAGACCCAGTACTTC,CASTRLAGGQETQYF
.,TRBJ1-2,TRBV5-1,TGCGCCAGCAGCTTGGCGGGTAACTATGGCTACACCTTC,CASSLAGNYGYTF
.,TRBJ1-5,TRBV4-2,TGTGCCAGCAGCCAAGTGGGCGGGGTTAGCAATCAGCCCCAGCATTTT,CASSQVGGVSNQPQHF
.,TRBJ1-2,TRBV19,TGTGCCAGTAGTATCCGACAGGAGCCTCCTTATGGCTACACCTTC,CASSIRQEPPYGYTF
TRBD1,TRBJ1-1,TRBV19,TGTGCCAGTAGTACAATGATGGGACAGATGAACACTGAAGCTTTCTTT,CASSTMMGQMNTEAFF
TRBD1,TRBJ1-2,TRBV9,TGTGCCAGCAGCGTAGTGATCGTTATCGACAGGGGATTAATTGGCTACACCTTC,CASSVVIVIDRGLIGYTF
.,TRBJ2-5,TRBV29-1,TGCAGCGTTGGGGGGACACGCGGAGAGACCCAGTACTTC,CSVGGTRGETQYF
TRBD1,TRBJ1-5,TRBV6-1,TGTGCCAGCACCGCCAGACAGGGCAACAATCAGCCCCAGCATTTT,CASTARQGNNQPQHF
.,TRBJ1-1,TRBV28,TGTGCCAGCAGTTTTGACAACCCGGGGGCTGAAGCTTTCTTT,CASSFDNPGAEAFF
.,TRBJ2-2,TRBV29-1,TGCAGCGTTGAAACGAAGGGGTTCGCCGGGGAGCTGTTTTTT,CSVETKGFAGELFF
TRBD1,TRBJ1-1,TRBV6-6,TGTGCCAGCAGGCACGGACAGGGGGCATTGAACACTGAAGCTTTCTTT,CASRHGQGALNTEAFF
.,TRBJ2-2,TRBV9,TGTGCCAGCAGCGCCTGGGCCACCGGGGAGCTGTTTTTT,CASSAWATGELFF
.,TRBJ2-1,TRBV18,TGTGCCAGCTCACCACCGGGGGGGCCTCTGAATAATGAGCAGTTCTTC,CASSPPGGPLNNEQFF
.,TRBJ2-3,TRBV18,TGTGCCAGCTCACCGCCCGGGACAAGCACAGATACGCAGTATTTT,CASSPPGTSTDTQYF
.,TRBJ1-2,TRBV4-1,TGCGCCAGCAGCCCTCGACAGGCCTATGGCTACACCTTC,CASSPRQAYGYTF
.,TRBJ2-2,TRBV9,TGTGCCAGCAGTGTGGGGCCTGCGGGGGAGCTGTTTTTT,CASSVGPAGELFF
.,TRBJ2-5,TRBV5-5,TGTGCCAGCAGCTTGGCCTGGACAGCCCGGGAGACCCAGTACTTC,CASSLAWTARETQYF
.,TRBJ1-1,TRBV14,TGTGCCAGCAGCCAAGGCAGTGAAGCTTTCTTT,CASSQGSEAFF
.,TRBJ1-2,TRBV2,TGTGCCAGCTCTTTGGAGGCAGGCTATGGCTACACCTTC,CASSLEAGYGYTF
.,TRBJ2-1,TRBV29-1,TGCAGCGTCCTAGACGTGGATGAGCAGTTCTTC,CSVLDVDEQFF
.,TRBJ2-7,TRBV29-1,TGCAGCGCCCTCAGGGGCCTCTACGAGCAGTACTTC,CSALRGLYEQYF
.,TRBJ1-1,TRBV5-1,TGCGCCAGCAGCTCGACAGGCATGAACACTGAAGCTTTCTTT,CASSSTGMNTEAFF
TRBD1,TRBJ1-1,TRBV4-1,TGCGCCAGCAGCCAGACCCCAGGGGGCAAGGGCACTGAAGCTTTCTTT,CASSQTPGGKGTEAFF
TRBD1,TRBJ2-7,TRBV11-2,TGTGCCAGCAGCTTAGCCGGACAGGGGGCCTACGAGCAGTACTTC,CASSLAGQGAYEQYF
TRBD1,TRBJ1-2,TRBV6-6,TGTGCCAGCAGTGAGGCGGGACAGGGTATCTATGGCTACACCTTC,CASSEAGQGIYGYTF
TRBD1,TRBJ1-5,TRBV5-3,TGTGCCAGTGGTACAGGGGGCGCGGGGCAGCCCCAGCATTTT,CASGTGGAGQPQHF
.,TRBJ2-3,TRBV9,TGTGCCAGCAGCGTAGATGGCGGACACACAGATACGCAGTATTTT,CASSVDGGHTDTQYF
TRBD2,TRBJ2-1,TRBV25-1,TGTGCCAGCGCCCGGGGGGGGCGGGGGGGCCTCGATGAGCAGTTCTTC,CASARGGRGGLDEQFF